This TCR beta chain was identified during a study of PD-1 blockade in classical Hodgkin lymphoma. Germline lookup yields CDR1 SQVTM and CDR2 ANQGSEA. The CDR3 covers 13 residues. Germline trimming cut 4 bases from V and 4 bases from J; bases unmatched to any gene: 5. Stated time point: cycle 4 day 1 (C4D1), after less than 7 weeks of nivolumab. The patients all showed relapse after autologous stem cell transplantation, while their brentuximab vedotin exposure varied. It was by magnetic negative selection that CD4+ T cells were purified from thawed PBMCs. Only in-frame clones appear in the TCRdb table, and some are missing; sequencing was by immunoSEQ multiplex PCR. Among 25,000 to 30,000 clones listed, around 85% were seen once. As for this clone: Its antigen remains unidentified.

Notes on the study in general: Researchers reported that CD4+ TCR diversity, though not CD8+, rose significantly by C4D1. Relapsed/refractory patients reportedly had the lowest baseline TCR diversity, below newly diagnosed patients, who were below healthy donors. Baseline diversity was lower in partial responders and progressors than complete responders.

This specimen was CD4+ T cells from blood, taken before the fourth cycle of nivolumab. The chain employs TRBV29-1 and TRBJ1-2; TRBD1 agrees at 8 bases. The source is a human donor with classical Hodgkin lymphoma. CDR3 bases: TGCAGCGTTGCAACAGGGGGGGGCTATGGCTACACCTTC. Its translation: CSVATGGGYGYTF.